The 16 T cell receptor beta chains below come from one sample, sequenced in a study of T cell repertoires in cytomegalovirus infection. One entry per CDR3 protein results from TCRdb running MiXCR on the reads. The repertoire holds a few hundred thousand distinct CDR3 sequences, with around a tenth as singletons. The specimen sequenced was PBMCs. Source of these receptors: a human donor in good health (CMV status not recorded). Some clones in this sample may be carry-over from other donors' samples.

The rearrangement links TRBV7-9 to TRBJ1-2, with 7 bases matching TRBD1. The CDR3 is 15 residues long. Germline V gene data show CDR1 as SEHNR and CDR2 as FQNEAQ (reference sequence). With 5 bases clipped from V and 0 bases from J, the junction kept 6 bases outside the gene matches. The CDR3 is CASSTRTGTNYGYTF. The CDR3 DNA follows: TGTGCCAGCAGCACCCGGACAGGTACTAACTATGGCTACACCTTC.

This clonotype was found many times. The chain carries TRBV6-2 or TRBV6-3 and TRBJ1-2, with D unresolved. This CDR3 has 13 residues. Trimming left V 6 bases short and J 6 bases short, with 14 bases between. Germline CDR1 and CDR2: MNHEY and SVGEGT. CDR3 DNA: TGTGCCAGCAGCTCTACAGTTGGTGATGGCTACACCTTC. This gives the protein CASSSTVGDGYTF.

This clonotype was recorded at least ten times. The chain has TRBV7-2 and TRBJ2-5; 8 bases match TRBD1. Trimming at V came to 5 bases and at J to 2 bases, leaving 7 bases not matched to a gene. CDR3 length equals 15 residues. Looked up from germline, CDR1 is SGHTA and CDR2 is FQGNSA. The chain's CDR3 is CASSVNRGAQETQYF. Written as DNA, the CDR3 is TGTGCCAGCAGCGTGAACAGGGGGGCACAAGAGACCCAGTACTTC.

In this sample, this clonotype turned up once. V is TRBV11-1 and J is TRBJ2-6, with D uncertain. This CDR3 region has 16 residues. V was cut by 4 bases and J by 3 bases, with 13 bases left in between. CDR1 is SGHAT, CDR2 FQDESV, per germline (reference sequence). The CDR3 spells CASSWPLGGGANVLTF. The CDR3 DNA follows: TGTGCCAGCAGCTGGCCCCTTGGCGGTGGGGCCAACGTCCTGACTTTC.

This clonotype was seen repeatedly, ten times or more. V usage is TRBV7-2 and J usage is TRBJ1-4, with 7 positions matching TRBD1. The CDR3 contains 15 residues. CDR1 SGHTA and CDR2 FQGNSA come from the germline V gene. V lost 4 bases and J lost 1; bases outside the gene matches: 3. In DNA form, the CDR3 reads TGTGCCAGCAGCTGGGCAGGGGGAACTAATGAAAAACTGTTTTTT. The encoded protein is CASSWAGGTNEKLFF.

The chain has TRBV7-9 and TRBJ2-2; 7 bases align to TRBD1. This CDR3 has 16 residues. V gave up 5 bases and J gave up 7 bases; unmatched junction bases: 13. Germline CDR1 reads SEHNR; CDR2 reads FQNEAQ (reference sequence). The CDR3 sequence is CASSPRPTGSDGELFF. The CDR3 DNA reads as TGTGCCAGCAGCCCCAGGCCGACAGGGTCGGACGGGGAGCTGTTTTTT.

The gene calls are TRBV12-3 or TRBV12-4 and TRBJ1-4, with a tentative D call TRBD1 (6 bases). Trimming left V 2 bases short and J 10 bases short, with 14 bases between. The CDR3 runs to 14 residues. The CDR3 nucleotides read TGTGCCAGCAGTTTAACGGCAGGGGAGAGAAAACTGTTTTTT. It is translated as CASSLTAGERKLFF.

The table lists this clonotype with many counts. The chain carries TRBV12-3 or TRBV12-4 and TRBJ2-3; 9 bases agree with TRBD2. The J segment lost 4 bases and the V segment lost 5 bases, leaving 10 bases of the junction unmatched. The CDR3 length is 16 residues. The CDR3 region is CASSLEGLARADTQYF. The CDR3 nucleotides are TGTGCCAGCAGTCTCGAGGGACTAGCTAGGGCAGATACGCAGTATTTT.

CDR3 loop: CASKPGQGHLDKNIQYF. For the CDR3, the DNA is TGCGCCAGTAAACCGGGACAGGGTCATCTGGACAAAAACATTCAGTACTTC. This rearrangement joins TRBV5-1 to TRBJ2-4; the match to TRBD1 covers 9 bases. Germline CDR1 and CDR2: SGHRS and YFSETQ. Unmatched junction bases numbered 15, after V lost 8 bases and J lost 3 bases. This CDR3 has 17 residues. Full variable domain (outside the CDR3, taken from reference TRBV5-1 and TRBJ2-4): KAGVTQTPRYLIKTRGQQVTLSCSPISGHRSVSWYQQTPGQGLQFLFEYFSETQRNKGNFPGRFSGRQFSNSRSEMNVSTLELGDSALYLCASKPGQGHLDKNIQYFGAGTRLSVL.

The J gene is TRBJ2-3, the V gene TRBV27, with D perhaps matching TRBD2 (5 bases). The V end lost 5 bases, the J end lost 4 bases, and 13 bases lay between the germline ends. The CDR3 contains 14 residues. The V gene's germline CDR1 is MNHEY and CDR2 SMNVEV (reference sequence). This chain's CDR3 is CASSLTRASDTQYF. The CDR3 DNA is TGTGCCAGCAGTCTCACTAGAGCGTCAGATACGCAGTATTTT.

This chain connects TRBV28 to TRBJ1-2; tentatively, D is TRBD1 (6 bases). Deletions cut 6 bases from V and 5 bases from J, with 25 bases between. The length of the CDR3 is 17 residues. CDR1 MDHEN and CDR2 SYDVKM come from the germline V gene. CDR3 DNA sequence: TGTGCCAGCAGCGGCCCGGGCCGAAACAGGGTCGATTATGGCTACACCTTC. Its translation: CASSGPGRNRVDYGYTF.

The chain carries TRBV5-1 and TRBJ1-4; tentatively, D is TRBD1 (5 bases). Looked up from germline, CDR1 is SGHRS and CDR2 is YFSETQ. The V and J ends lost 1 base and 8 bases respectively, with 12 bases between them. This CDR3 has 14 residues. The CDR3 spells CASSLSYRGEKLFF. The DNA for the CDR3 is TGCGCCAGCAGCTTGTCTTATCGGGGCGAAAAACTGTTTTTT.

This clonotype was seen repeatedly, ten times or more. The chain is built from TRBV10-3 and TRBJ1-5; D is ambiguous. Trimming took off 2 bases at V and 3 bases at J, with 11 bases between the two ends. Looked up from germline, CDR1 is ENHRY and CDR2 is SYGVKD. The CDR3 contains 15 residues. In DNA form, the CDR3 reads TGTGCCATCAGTGAGGATAAGGGTGCCAATCAGCCCCAGCATTTT. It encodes CAISEDKGANQPQHF.

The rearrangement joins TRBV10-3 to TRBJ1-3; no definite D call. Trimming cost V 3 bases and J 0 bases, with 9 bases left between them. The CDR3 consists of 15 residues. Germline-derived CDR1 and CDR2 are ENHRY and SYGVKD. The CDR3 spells CAISENVASGNTIYF. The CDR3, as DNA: TGTGCCATCAGTGAAAATGTAGCCTCTGGAAACACCATATATTTT.

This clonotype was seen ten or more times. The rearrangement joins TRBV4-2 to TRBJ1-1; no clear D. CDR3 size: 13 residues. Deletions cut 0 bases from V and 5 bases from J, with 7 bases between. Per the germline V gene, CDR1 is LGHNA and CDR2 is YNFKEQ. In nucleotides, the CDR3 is TGTGCCAGCAGCCAAGATCCCGAAACTGAAGCTTTCTTT. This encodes CASSQDPETEAFF.

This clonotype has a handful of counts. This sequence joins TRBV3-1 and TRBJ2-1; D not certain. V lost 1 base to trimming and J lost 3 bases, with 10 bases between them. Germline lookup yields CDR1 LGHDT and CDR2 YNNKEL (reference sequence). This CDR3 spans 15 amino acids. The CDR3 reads CASSQGGGDYNEQFF. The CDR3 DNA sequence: TGTGCCAGCAGCCAAGGGGGTGGGGACTACAATGAGCAGTTCTTC.